Each of the 8 T cell receptor beta chains below was sequenced from the same sample in a study of monozygotic twins with inflammatory bowel disease. TCRdb re-called the 5' RACE reads and catalogs CDR3 proteins one per entry, DNA excluded. In all, the sample yields 95,000 to 110,000 distinct CDR3 sequences. Sequenced material: blood. All receptors derive from a human donor with ulcerative colitis or Crohn's disease, or a healthy co-twin of an affected twin (not recorded which).

The V call is TRBV13, the J call TRBJ1-1; without DNA, the TCRdb call of TRBD1 cannot be checked. The CDR3 is 14 amino acids. Germline V gives CDR1 PRHDT, CDR2 FYEKMQ (reference sequence). The CDR3 spells CASSGQGWSTEAFF.

The V gene is TRBV6-6, the J gene TRBJ2-7; TCRdb selects TRBD1, and the lack of DNA leaves this call unchecked. The CDR3 loop spans 12 amino acids. The V gene's germline CDR1 is MNHNY and CDR2 SVGAGI (reference sequence). CDR3 amino acids: CASSTGEYEQYF.

The CDR3 loop is CSARDQGLKGAFF. V gene TRBV20-1 combines with J gene TRBJ1-1. This CDR3 has 13 residues. CDR1 and CDR2 (germline): DFQATT, SNEGSKA (reference sequence).

The chain is built from TRBV2 and TRBJ2-3; TCRdb's D gene call, TRBD2, goes unchecked for lack of DNA. CDR3 length: 14 residues. Per germline, CDR1 SNHLY and CDR2 FYNNEI. CDR3 protein: CASSDGLSTDTQYF. Full variable domain (rest looked up from reference TRBV2 and TRBJ2-3): EPEVTQTPSHQVTQMGQEVILRCVPISNHLYFYWYRQILGQKVEFLVSFYNNEISEKSEIFDDQFSVERPDGSNFTLKIRSTKLEDSAMYFCASSDGLSTDTQYFGPGTRLTVL.

The chain recombines TRBV5-5 with TRBJ2-5. The germline V gene has CDR1 SGHKS and CDR2 YYEKEE (reference sequence). CDR3 size: 14 residues. CDR3 protein: CASSFRQSQETQYF.

The rearrangement uses TRBV6-5 and TRBJ1-1; with no DNA, the TCRdb D assignment of TRBD1 cannot be verified. CDR1 is MNHEY and CDR2 is SVGAGI in the germline V gene. CDR3 size: 15 residues. The CDR3 sequence is CASSYSTGLSTEAFF.

This chain joins TRBV5-1 and TRBJ1-1; checking the TCRdb D call of TRBD1 is not possible without DNA. The CDR3 loop spans 16 amino acids. Germline V gene lookup returns CDR1 SGHRS and CDR2 YFSETQ. The CDR3 reads CASSLGGAVSNTEAFF.

The rearrangement uses TRBV20-1 and TRBJ1-5; TCRdb calls TRBD1, which cannot be checked without DNA. This CDR3 spans 16 amino acids. The germline CDR1 and CDR2 sequences are DFQATT and SNEGSKA (reference sequence). CDR3 sequence reads: CSARDQGAPGNQPQHF.